This T cell receptor beta chain is from a study of T cell repertoires in cytomegalovirus infection. Across the whole study: Signatures in public TCR beta sequences pointed to both CMV infection and matching HLA type.

As regards this clonotype: Its antigen is unidentified.

The junction had 5 bases not matched to a gene; V was cut back by 7 bases and J by 1 base. CDR1 LNHDA and CDR2 SQIVND come from the germline V gene (reference sequence). This CDR3 has 14 amino acids. Each CDR3 protein gets one entry after TCRdb re-called the reads with MiXCR. The sample has approximately 470,000 distinct CDR3 sequences, roughly 42% seen once. Sample: cultured PBMCs, taken from culture after CMV antigen stimulation. This TCR came from a human donor in good health (CMV status not recorded). Some clones in this sample may be carry-over from other donors' samples. This chain uses TRBV19 with TRBJ2-7, with 9 nucleotides matching TRBD2. In DNA form, the CDR3 reads TGTGCCAGTAAAGATAGCGGGGGATCCTACGAGCAGTACTTC. Translation: CASKDSGGSYEQYF.